This T cell receptor (beta chain) was found in a study of graft-versus-host responses after intestinal transplantation. Study at large: All of the recipients had induction that used anti-thymocyte globulin, then tacrolimus and steroids for about 3 years.

TCRdb keeps only in-frame clones here, not all; method: immunoSEQ multiplex PCR. The repertoire holds about 100,000 clones, with about 90% as singletons. Between the trimmed V and J ends, which lost 0 bases and 1 base, there was a span of 11 bases. Germline CDR1 SGHRS, CDR2 YFSETQ. This CDR3 contains 15 residues. Comment on this clone: As yet, its antigen is unknown.

Notes on the study in general: Association was observed between peak circulating GvH clone levels and early post-transplant HvG declines. Detected in recipient marrow were GvH clones, some of which were first observed in ileum or blood.

The genes are TRBV5-1 and TRBJ2-7; TRBD1 is a possible D gene (5 bases). This TCR was sampled from a human donor who was the organ donor for an intestinal transplant. The sample was unstimulated CD4+ T cells sorted from spleen or lymph node cells, taken before transplant. CDR3 DNA sequence: TGCGCCAGCAGCTTGGACGACAGAAGATCCTACGAGCAGTACTTC. As protein: CASSLDDRRSYEQYF.